The source of this T cell receptor (beta chain) is a study of vaccination and CD4 T cells after COVID-19. On the study more broadly: Convalescents were six males and four females, two of them Hispanic. Overlapping SARS-CoV-2, HCoV-NL63, HCoV-OC43 and HCoV-229E spike peptides stimulated the cells. Broader study findings: The appearance of a median approximately 85% of reactive clones in convalescent patients occurred only post-vaccination.

Cultured CD4+ T cell DNA underwent sequencing with the Oncomine TCR Beta short-read assay. TCRdb passed the PCR reads through MiXCR, listing each CDR3 protein once. The sample has 16,000 or so distinct CDR3 sequences; approximately 44% are singletons. As to treatment: approximately 9-day PBMC culture with coronavirus spike peptide pools or control peptides (ViraFEST assay). It was with roughly 9.7 IU/ml IL-2 and 10 ug/ml peptide pools that 2.2 million or so PBMCs per well were cultured. Points on this clonotype: The antigen is unknown.

CDR3 length: 16 amino acids. V was pared by 4 bases and J by 4 bases, with 8 bases of the junction left unmatched. Germline-derived CDR1 and CDR2 are LGHNA and YNFKEQ. Sequencing was performed on CD4+ T cells from blood, cultured in vitro, taken after SARS-CoV-2 vaccination. This chain joins TRBV4-2 and TRBJ2-3, with 10 positions matching TRBD2. The source of this sequence is a human donor who had recovered from COVID-19. CDR3: CASSPKAGGGADTQYF. CDR3 DNA: TGTGCCAGCAGCCCCAAAGCGGGAGGGGGGGCAGATACGCAGTATTTT.